A single sample gave rise to the 6 T cell receptor beta chains below, sequenced in a study of cytomegalovirus exposure and HLA in healthy donors. PCR used 60 Vbeta primers and 13 Jbeta primers. Generated by immunoSEQ multiplex PCR, the TCRdb table keeps only in-frame clones and is missing some. The sample lists approximately 77,000 clones; about three quarters were seen once. Sequencing was done on a sample of PBMCs. The receptors were sampled from a man in his forties in good health and CMV-seronegative.

The genes are TRBV6-5 and TRBJ1-2; D is possibly TRBD1 (5 bases). The germline gives CDR1 MNHEY, CDR2 SVGAGI. There are 14 residues in the CDR3. The germline V and J ends were trimmed by 2 bases and 5 bases, with 12 bases remaining between them. CDR3 DNA sequence: TGTGCCAGCAGTTACGGGATACAGGCTTATGGCTACACCTTC. Amino acids: CASSYGIQAYGYTF.

A remark on this clone: An end of the junction differs from the germline gene, which may be a read error. This rearrangement joins TRBV19 to TRBJ2-6; D is perhaps TRBD1 (6 bases). The length of the CDR3 is 14 residues. From germline, CDR1 is LNHDA and CDR2 SQIVND (reference sequence). Here the CDR3 DNA reads TGTGCCAGTAGCCCAGGGGCTGGGGCCGACGTCCTGACTTTC. Amino acids: CASSPGAGADVLTF.

The V gene is TRBV11-3, the J gene TRBJ2-2; the D is unclear. CDR1 is SGHNT and CDR2 is YENEEA in the germline V gene. CDR3 size: 14 residues. The V gene lost 5 bases and the J gene lost 1 base, with 8 bases spanning the gap. The CDR3 DNA reads as TGTGCCAGCAGCCGAATAGAGAACACCGGGGAGCTGTTTTTT. It codes for CASSRIENTGELFF.

V usage is TRBV4-1 and J usage is TRBJ2-2, with TRBD2 matching 16 bases. Trimming cost V 0 bases and J 5 bases; bases outside gene matches: 6. The CDR3 runs to 19 residues. Germline assignment: CDR1 MGHRA and CDR2 YSYEKL. The CDR3 coding sequence is TGCGCCAGCAGCCAAGAAGTCGGGACTAGCGGGAGGGCGACCGGGGAGCTGTTTTTT. Its protein product is CASSQEVGTSGRATGELFF.

The rearrangement joins TRBV5-4 to TRBJ2-5; possibly TRBD2 for D (7 bases). V lost 4 bases, J lost 0 bases, and 19 bases lay in between. Germline CDR1 and CDR2: SGHNT and YYREEE (reference sequence). This CDR3 has 17 amino acids. The CDR3: CASSPWGGGGYQETQYF. The CDR3 DNA follows: TGTGCCAGCAGCCCTTGGGGGGGCGGTGGGTACCAAGAGACCCAGTACTTC.

This rearrangement joins TRBV30 to TRBJ1-2, with D perhaps matching TRBD1 (5 bases). V was shortened by 3 bases and J by 8 bases, with 19 bases between the two germline ends. Germline values: CDR1 GTSNPN, CDR2 SVGIG (reference sequence). The CDR3 covers 14 residues. The CDR3 sequence: CAWSLSRESSGYTF. The CDR3 DNA reads TGTGCCTGGAGCCTTAGCAGGGAATCGTCGGGCTACACCTTC.